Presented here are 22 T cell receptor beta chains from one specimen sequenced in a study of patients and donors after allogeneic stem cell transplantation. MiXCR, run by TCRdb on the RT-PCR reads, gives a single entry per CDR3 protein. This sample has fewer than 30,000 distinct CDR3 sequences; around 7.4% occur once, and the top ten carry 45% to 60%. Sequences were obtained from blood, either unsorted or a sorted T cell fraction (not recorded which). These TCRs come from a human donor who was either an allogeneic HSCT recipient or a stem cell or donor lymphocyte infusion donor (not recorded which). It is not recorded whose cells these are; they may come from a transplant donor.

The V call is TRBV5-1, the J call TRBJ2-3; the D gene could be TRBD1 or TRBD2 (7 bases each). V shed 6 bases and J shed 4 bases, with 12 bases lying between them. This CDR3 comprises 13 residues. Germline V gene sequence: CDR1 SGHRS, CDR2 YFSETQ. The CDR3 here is CASTRGGSDTQYF. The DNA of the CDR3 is TGCGCCAGCACCAGGGGGGGCTCAGATACGCAGTATTTT.

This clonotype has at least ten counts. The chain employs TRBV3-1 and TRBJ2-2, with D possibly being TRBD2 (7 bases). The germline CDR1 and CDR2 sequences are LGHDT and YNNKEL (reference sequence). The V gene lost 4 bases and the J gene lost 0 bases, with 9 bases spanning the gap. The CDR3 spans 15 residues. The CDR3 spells CASSRGGANTGELFF. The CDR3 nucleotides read TGTGCCAGCAGCCGGGGGGGCGCGAACACCGGGGAGCTGTTTTTT. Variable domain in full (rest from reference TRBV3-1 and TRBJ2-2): DTAVSQTPKYLVTQMGNDKSIKCEQNLGHDTMYWYKQDSKKFLKIMFSYNNKELIINETVPNRFSPKSPDKAHLNLHINSLELGDSAVYFCASSRGGANTGELFFGEGSRLTVL.

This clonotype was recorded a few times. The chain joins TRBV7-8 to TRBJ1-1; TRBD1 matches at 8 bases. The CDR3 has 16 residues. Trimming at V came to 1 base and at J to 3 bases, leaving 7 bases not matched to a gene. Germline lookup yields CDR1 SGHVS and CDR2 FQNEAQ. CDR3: CASSLESRQGYTEAFF. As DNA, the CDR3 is TGTGCCAGCAGCTTAGAATCGAGACAGGGGTACACTGAAGCTTTCTTT.

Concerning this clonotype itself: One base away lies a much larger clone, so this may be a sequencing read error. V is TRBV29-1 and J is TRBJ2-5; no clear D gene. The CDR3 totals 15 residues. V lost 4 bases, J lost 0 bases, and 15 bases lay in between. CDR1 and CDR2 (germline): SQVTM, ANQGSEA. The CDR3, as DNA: TGCAGCGTTGCTTACCCCACACCGTACCAAGAGACCCAGTACTTC. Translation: CSVAYPTPYQETQYF.

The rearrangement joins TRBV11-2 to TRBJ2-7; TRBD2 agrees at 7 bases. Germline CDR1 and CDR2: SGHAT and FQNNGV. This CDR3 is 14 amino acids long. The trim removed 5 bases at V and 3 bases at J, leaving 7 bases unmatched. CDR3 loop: CASSPLADVYEQYF. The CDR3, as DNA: TGTGCCAGCAGCCCCCTAGCGGACGTCTACGAGCAGTACTTC.

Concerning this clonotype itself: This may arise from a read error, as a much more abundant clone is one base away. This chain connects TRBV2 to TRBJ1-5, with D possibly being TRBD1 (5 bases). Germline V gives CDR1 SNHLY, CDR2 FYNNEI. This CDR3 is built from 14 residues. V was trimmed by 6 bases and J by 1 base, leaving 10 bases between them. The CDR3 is CASSRAGSNQPQHF. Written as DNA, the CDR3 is TGTGCCAGCAGCAGGGCGGGCAGCAATCAGCCCCAGCATTTT.

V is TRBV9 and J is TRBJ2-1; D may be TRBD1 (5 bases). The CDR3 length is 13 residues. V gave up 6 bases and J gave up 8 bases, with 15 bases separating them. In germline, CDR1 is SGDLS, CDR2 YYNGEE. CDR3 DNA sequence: TGTGCCAGCAACAGGCAGGGCGCCCATGAGCAGTTCTTC. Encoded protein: CASNRQGAHEQFF.

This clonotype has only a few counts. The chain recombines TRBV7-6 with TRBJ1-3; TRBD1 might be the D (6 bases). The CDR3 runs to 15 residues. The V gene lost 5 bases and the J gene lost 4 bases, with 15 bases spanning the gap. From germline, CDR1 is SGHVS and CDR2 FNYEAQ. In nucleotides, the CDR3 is TGTGCCAGCAGCCCTGAGGGGGGGTGGGGAAACACCATATATTTT. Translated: CASSPEGGWGNTIYF.

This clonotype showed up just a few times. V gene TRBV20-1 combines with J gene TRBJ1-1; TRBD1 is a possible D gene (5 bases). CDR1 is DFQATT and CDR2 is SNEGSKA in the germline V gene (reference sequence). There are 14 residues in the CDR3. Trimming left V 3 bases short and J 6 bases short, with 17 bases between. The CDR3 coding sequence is TGCAGTGCTAGCCGGGGCCGGCCTTTGGCTGAAGCTTTCTTT. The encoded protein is CSASRGRPLAEAFF.

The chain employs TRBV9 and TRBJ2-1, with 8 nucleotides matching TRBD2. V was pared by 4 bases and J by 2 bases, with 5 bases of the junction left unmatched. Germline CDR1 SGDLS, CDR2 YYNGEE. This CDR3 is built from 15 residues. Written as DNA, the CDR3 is TGTGCCAGCAGCAGAACTAGCGGAGCCTACAATGAGCAGTTCTTC. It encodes CASSRTSGAYNEQFF.

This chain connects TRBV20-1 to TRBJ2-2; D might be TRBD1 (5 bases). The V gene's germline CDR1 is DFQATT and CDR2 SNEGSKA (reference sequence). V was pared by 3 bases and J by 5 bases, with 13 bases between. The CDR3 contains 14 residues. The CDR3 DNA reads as TGCAGTGCTAGGCGAAGGGGTCGGACCGGGGAGCTGTTTTTT. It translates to CSARRRGRTGELFF.

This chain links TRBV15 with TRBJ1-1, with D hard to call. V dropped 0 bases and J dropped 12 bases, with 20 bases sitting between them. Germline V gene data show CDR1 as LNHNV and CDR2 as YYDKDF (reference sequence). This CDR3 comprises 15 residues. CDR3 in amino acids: CATSRDLVRSSRSFF. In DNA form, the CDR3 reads TGTGCCACCAGCAGAGATCTTGTGAGATCAAGCAGGTCTTTCTTT.

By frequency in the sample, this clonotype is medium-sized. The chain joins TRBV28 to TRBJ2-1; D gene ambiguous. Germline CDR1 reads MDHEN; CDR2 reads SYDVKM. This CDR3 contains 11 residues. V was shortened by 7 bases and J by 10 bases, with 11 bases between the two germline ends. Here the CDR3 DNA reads TGTGCCAGCAACCCCCGTGACGAGCAGTTCTTC. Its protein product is CASNPRDEQFF.

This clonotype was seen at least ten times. The CDR3 loop is CASSQRGQGLRETQYF. CDR3 nucleotide sequence: TGCGCCAGCAGCCAAAGGGGACAGGGCCTCCGGGAGACCCAGTACTTC. The chain recombines TRBV4-1 with TRBJ2-5; 9 bases map to TRBD1. CDR3 length: 16 residues. CDR1 and CDR2 from the germline V gene are MGHRA and YSYEKL. Trimming at V came to 2 bases and at J to 5 bases, leaving 9 bases not matched to a gene.

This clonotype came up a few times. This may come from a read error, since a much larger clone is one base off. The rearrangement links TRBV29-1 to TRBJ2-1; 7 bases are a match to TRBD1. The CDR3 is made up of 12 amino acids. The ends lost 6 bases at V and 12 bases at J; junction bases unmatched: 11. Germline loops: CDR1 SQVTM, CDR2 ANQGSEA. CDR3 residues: CSVGRQGWGQFF. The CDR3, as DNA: TGCAGCGTCGGCCGACAGGGATGGGGGCAGTTCTTC.

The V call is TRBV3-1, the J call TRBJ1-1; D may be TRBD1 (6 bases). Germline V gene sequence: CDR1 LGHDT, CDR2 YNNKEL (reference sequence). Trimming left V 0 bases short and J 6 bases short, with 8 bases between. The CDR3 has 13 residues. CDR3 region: CASSQEWGPEAFF. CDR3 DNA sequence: TGTGCCAGCAGCCAAGAGTGGGGGCCTGAAGCTTTCTTT.

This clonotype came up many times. Here the CDR3 reads CASKDGVAANPSTDTQYF. The CDR3 DNA follows: TGTGCCAGCAAGGACGGGGTAGCGGCTAACCCTAGCACAGATACGCAGTATTTT. This rearrangement joins TRBV3-1 to TRBJ2-3; D perhaps matches TRBD2 (6 bases). Germline CDR1 and CDR2: LGHDT and YNNKEL (reference sequence). This CDR3 has 18 amino acids. V was trimmed by 7 bases and J by 0 bases, leaving 23 bases between them.

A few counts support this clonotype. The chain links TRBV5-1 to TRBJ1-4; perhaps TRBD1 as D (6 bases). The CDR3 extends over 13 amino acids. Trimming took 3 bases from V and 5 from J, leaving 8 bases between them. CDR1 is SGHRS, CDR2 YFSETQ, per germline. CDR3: CASSYTGNEKLFF. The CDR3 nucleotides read TGCGCCAGCAGCTATACAGGGAATGAAAAACTGTTTTTT.

CDR3 sequence reads: CASSLRGAKNIQYF. CDR3 coding DNA: TGTGCCAGCAGTTTACGTGGGGCCAAAAACATTCAGTACTTC. This chain uses TRBV27 with TRBJ2-4; D remains unclear. V was cut by 2 bases and J by 1 base, with 6 bases left in between. Germline CDR1 reads MNHEY; CDR2 reads SMNVEV (reference sequence). This CDR3 comprises 14 residues.

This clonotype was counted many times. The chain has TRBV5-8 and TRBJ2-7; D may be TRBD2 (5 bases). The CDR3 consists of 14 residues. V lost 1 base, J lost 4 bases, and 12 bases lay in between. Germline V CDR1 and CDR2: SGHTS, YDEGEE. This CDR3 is CASSLFSRGYEQYF. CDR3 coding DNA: TGTGCCAGCAGCTTGTTCTCCCGAGGGTACGAGCAGTACTTC. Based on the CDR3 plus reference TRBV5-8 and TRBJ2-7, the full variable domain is EAGVTQSPTHLIKTRGQQATLRCSPISGHTSVYWYQQALGLGLQFLLWYDEGEERNRGNFPPRFSGRQFPNYSSELNVNALELEDSALYLCASSLFSRGYEQYFGPGTRLTVT.

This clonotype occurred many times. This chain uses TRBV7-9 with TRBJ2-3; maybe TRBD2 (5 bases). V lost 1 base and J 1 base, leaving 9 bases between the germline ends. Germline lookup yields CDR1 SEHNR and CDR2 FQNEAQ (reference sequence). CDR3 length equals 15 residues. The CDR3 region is CASSLGGVGTDTQYF. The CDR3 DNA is TGTGCCAGCAGCTTAGGGGGAGTCGGCACAGATACGCAGTATTTT.

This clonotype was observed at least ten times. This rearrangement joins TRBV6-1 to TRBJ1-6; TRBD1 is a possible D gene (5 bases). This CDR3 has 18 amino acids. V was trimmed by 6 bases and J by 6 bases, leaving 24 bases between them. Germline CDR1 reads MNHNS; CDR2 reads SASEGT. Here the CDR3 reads CASSSYPNLIDSNSPLHF. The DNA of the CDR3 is TGTGCCAGCAGCTCCTACCCCAATTTGATCGACAGTAATTCACCCCTCCACTTT.